The clone carrying this T cell receptor beta chain is medium-sized (0.01 to 0.1%). Its antigen is unidentified. V gave up 4 bases and J gave up 4 bases, with 14 bases separating them. The CDR3 runs to 15 residues. Germline-derived CDR1 and CDR2 are SGDLS and YYNGEE. This record comes from a study of T cells in localized non-small cell lung cancer. Study-wide points: Within adjacent lung there appeared a median around 57 of the top 100 tumor clones. Adjacent uninvolved lung tissue had the highest T cell clonality, exceeding tumor.

Sequenced by immunoSEQ multiplex PCR; TCRdb stores in-frame clones only, minus some. The data contain around 1,700 clones, 20% of them singletons. This chain links TRBV9 with TRBJ2-2; D possibly corresponds to TRBD1 (5 bases). The sequences come from lung tumor tissue, collected before any cancer treatment. This receptor was identified in a man aged 40 to 70 with stage III lung adenocarcinoma. The CDR3 region is CASSPTDSTTGELFF. CDR3 coding DNA: TGTGCCAGCAGCCCCACCGACAGCACCACCGGGGAGCTGTTTTTT.